This T cell receptor beta chain was profiled in a study of OX40 agonist ivuxolimab in advanced cancers. Data came from immunoSEQ multiplex PCR; TCRdb stores just in-frame clones and leaves some out. There are roughly 60,000 clones in the sample; around 92% occur only once, and roughly a fifth lies in the top ten. The CDR3 is 15 residues long. Between the trimmed V and J ends, which lost 5 bases and 3 bases, there was a span of 17 bases. The germline V gene encodes CDR1 SGHTA and CDR2 FQGNSA. V is TRBV7-2 and J is TRBJ2-7; perhaps TRBD2 as D (7 bases). Sequencing used CD4+ or CD8+ T cells sorted from blood, obtained in a trial of the OX40 agonist ivuxolimab. The receptor's source is an adult with an advanced solid tumor such as melanoma, head and neck, liver or kidney cancer. Written as DNA, the CDR3 is TGTGCCAGCAGCCTGCTAGCGGAGGGGGACTACGAGCAGTACTTC. As protein: CASSLLAEGDYEQYF.